This entry concerns a single T cell receptor beta chain. Its antigen remains unidentified. No much larger clone exists at a distance of one base, and base qualities are not known. For sequencing of the TCRbeta CDR3 region, genomic DNA was extracted from the sorted cells. The immunoSEQ Assay was used to sequence the TCRbeta CDR3 regions. Entries here come from immuneACCESS through TCRdb and include only in-frame sequences with V and J called. Some clones fail to appear in such tables; in the studies checked, an unresolved V gene covers under half of the shortfall, and the cause of the remainder is unknown. In all, the sample holds about 79,000 clones, and about nine tenths of those were seen once. The top ten hold approximately 11% of the sample. The CDR3 starts with the cysteine, ends with the phenylalanine, and has 13 residues. Of the read, only the CDR3 DNA is kept; its 39 bases are in frame from base 1.

The data are from a study of OX40 agonist ivuxolimab in advanced cancers. Describing the broader study: Ivuxolimab was a fully human IgG2 agonistic monoclonal antibody targeting the costimulatory receptor OX40 (CD134). In the dose-escalation cohort, approximately 82% of patients were male, and the mean age was approximately 60 years with a range of roughly 20 to 85. Of the approximately 50 dose-escalation patients, hepatocellular carcinoma was present in 19, melanoma in some 15, renal cell carcinoma in 9 and head and neck cancer in 9. Partial responses occurred in three dose-escalation patients, of whom one had hepatocellular carcinoma and two had cutaneous melanoma. Intravenous ivuxolimab was administered to patients every 2 weeks at six dose levels: 0.01, 0.1, 0.3, 1.5, 3 and 10 mg/kg. The purpose of peripheral TCRbeta sequencing was to test whether ivuxolimab changed TCR sequence diversity and led to clonal T-cell expansion. The paper describes the monotherapy dose-escalation part (N = 52 patients) of the phase I trial of ivuxolimab. Patients were allowed to have had prior anti-PD-1, anti-PD-L1 or anti-CTLA-4 therapy, and about 40% of the dose-escalation patients had been treated with checkpoint inhibitors. Beyond this particular receptor, the publication reports: At doses of 0.1 to 3.0 mg/kg, clonal expansion of both CD4+ and CD8+ blood T cells was observed from baseline to week 6. Partial responders in the 0.1-3.0 mg/kg groups had among the lowest normalized peripheral clonal expansion, especially among CD8+ T cells. Low levels of normalized T-cell clonal expansion were also seen in some nonresponding patients. Antigen specificity was not determined for the clonally expanded peripheral T cells. After ivuxolimab, CD8+ T cells had more expanded clones than CD4+ T cells on average.

Patients with autoimmune disease history or receiving systemic immunosuppression were excluded from the trial. Peripheral blood for TCR sequencing was collected from all dose cohorts at baseline, on cycle 4 day 1, and on cycle 7 day 1. Samples were obtained from an open-label, multicenter, first-in-human phase I dose-escalation trial of ivuxolimab. Adults with locally advanced or metastatic head and neck squamous cell, hepatocellular, melanoma or renal cell carcinoma were enrolled in the trial. Before TCR sequencing, CD4+ and CD8+ T cells were separately sorted from peripheral blood. This chain joins TRBV1 to TRBJ2-5. TRBV1 is termed a pseudogene. Sample: CD4+ or CD8+ T cells sorted from blood, taken in a trial of the OX40 agonist ivuxolimab. This TCR was recovered from an adult with an advanced solid tumor such as melanoma, head and neck, liver or kidney cancer. This receptor has the CDR3 CTSVGTTQETQYF. DNA sequence: TGCACCAGCGTGGGGACCACCCAAGAGACCCAGTACTTC.